This T cell receptor beta chain was sequenced in a study of spatial heterogeneity in lung cancer. Looking at the study overall: Detected beta-chain sequences consistently exceeded alpha-chain sequences. The mean occurrence of each unique TCR and UMI combination in raw reads exceeded nine. General study results and limits: One measure, the expanded intratumoral alpha and beta TCR count, tracked tumor mutation counts.

The V and J ends lost 6 bases and 5 bases respectively, with 19 bases between them. The length of the CDR3 is 15 residues. Every TCR cDNA molecule bore its own unique molecular identifier. TCRdb processed the 5' RACE reads anew with MiXCR; each CDR3 protein has one entry. Of roughly 10,000 distinct CDR3 sequences in the sample, about 12% were seen once. Time point reported: sample taken at primary tumor resection. Tumor, nontumor lung or frozen PBMC supplied whole RNA, sequenced without sorting. Notes on this clonotype: What it binds is unknown.

The clonotype comes from a female donor with early-stage non-small cell lung cancer. The chain joins TRBV12-3 or TRBV12-4 to TRBJ2-5; D might be TRBD1 (5 bases). The specimen was lung tumor tissue, collected at surgery. The CDR3 is CASRAQGSVQETQYF. The DNA of the CDR3 is TGTGCCAGCAGGGCTCAGGGATCCGTTCAGGAGACCCAGTACTTC.